The rows below give T cell receptor beta chains drawn from one sample of a study of cytomegalovirus exposure and HLA in healthy donors. Assay: immunoSEQ multiplex PCR; the TCRdb copy retains only in-frame clones and omits some. The sample records fewer than 120,000 clones, roughly 87% being singletons. The sample consisted of PBMCs. These receptors came from a woman younger than 35 in good health and CMV-seronegative. The CDR3 runs from the conserved cysteine through the conserved F or W. Fields, in order: D gene, J gene, clone size, V gene, CDR3 protein, CDR3 DNA. A D gene is named only where the DNA matches it firmly. The size of a clone is reported for some rows only, either as once, few or many, or as a class for expanded clones.

d_call: NA
j_call: TRBJ2-7
clone_size: NA
v_call: TRBV11-2
cdr3_aa: CASSLVSGLSYEQYF
cdr3_nt: TGTGCCAGCAGCTTAGTTAGCGGCCTCTCCTACGAGCAGTACTTC

d_call: TRBD2
j_call: TRBJ2-1
clone_size: NA
v_call: TRBV7-3
cdr3_aa: CASSLGRTSGGNEQFF
cdr3_nt: TGTGCCAGCAGCTTAGGTCGGACTAGCGGGGGAAATGAGCAGTTCTTC

d_call: NA
j_call: TRBJ1-5
clone_size: NA
v_call: TRBV4-1
cdr3_aa: CASSLQANQPQHF
cdr3_nt: TGCGCCAGCAGCCTACAGGCTAATCAGCCCCAGCATTTT

d_call: TRBD1
j_call: TRBJ1-1
clone_size: NA
v_call: TRBV7-2
cdr3_aa: CASSRTGHNTEAFF
cdr3_nt: TGTGCCAGCAGCCGGACAGGGCATAACACTGAAGCTTTCTTT

d_call: NA
j_call: TRBJ1-2
clone_size: NA
v_call: TRBV14
cdr3_aa: CASSQSGLDYGYTF
cdr3_nt: TGTGCCAGCAGCCAATCAGGGCTTGACTATGGCTACACCTTC

d_call: NA
j_call: TRBJ1-3
clone_size: few
v_call: TRBV9
cdr3_aa: CASSVDPSAGNTIYF
cdr3_nt: TGTGCCAGCAGCGTAGACCCCAGTGCTGGAAACACCATATATTTT

d_call: TRBD1
j_call: TRBJ2-1
clone_size: NA
v_call: TRBV5-4
cdr3_aa: CASSSPGQAYNEQFF
cdr3_nt: TGTGCCAGCAGCTCTCCGGGACAGGCATACAATGAGCAGTTCTTC

d_call: TRBD1
j_call: TRBJ2-1
clone_size: NA
v_call: TRBV5-4
cdr3_aa: CASSFGQGSYNEQFF
cdr3_nt: TGTGCCAGCAGTTTCGGACAGGGTTCGTACAATGAGCAGTTCTTC

d_call: TRBD1
j_call: TRBJ2-7
clone_size: NA
v_call: TRBV28
cdr3_aa: CASSSPSGQRYEQYF
cdr3_nt: TGTGCCAGCAGTTCGCCTTCGGGACAGCGCTACGAGCAGTACTTC

d_call: NA
j_call: TRBJ2-7
clone_size: NA
v_call: TRBV14
cdr3_aa: CASSQARTGSSYEQYF
cdr3_nt: TGTGCCAGCAGCCAAGCCCGGACGGGGAGCTCCTACGAGCAGTACTTC

d_call: NA
j_call: TRBJ2-3
clone_size: NA
v_call: TRBV13
cdr3_aa: CASSLGSGAYTDTQYF
cdr3_nt: TGTGCCAGCAGCTTAGGATCTGGGGCTTACACAGATACGCAGTATTTT

d_call: NA
j_call: TRBJ2-5
clone_size: NA
v_call: TRBV10-1
cdr3_aa: CASSESGREETQYF
cdr3_nt: TGCGCCAGCAGTGAGTCTGGCAGGGAAGAGACCCAGTACTTC

d_call: NA
j_call: TRBJ1-3
clone_size: few
v_call: TRBV6-1
cdr3_aa: CASRMTESSGNTIYF
cdr3_nt: TGTGCCAGTAGAATGACTGAGAGCTCTGGAAACACCATATATTTT

d_call: TRBD2
j_call: TRBJ2-1
clone_size: NA
v_call: TRBV9
cdr3_aa: CASSARLAGAYNEQFF
cdr3_nt: TGTGCCAGCAGCGCACGTCTAGCGGGAGCATACAATGAGCAGTTCTTC

d_call: NA
j_call: TRBJ1-6
clone_size: few
v_call: TRBV6-5
cdr3_aa: CASKEGYNSPLHF
cdr3_nt: TGTGCCAGCAAGGAGGGTTATAATTCACCCCTCCACTTT

d_call: NA
j_call: TRBJ1-1
clone_size: few
v_call: TRBV30
cdr3_aa: CAWSVGAGTEAFF
cdr3_nt: TGTGCCTGGAGTGTGGGCGCGGGCACTGAAGCTTTCTTT

d_call: NA
j_call: TRBJ2-7
clone_size: NA
v_call: TRBV21-1
cdr3_aa: CASSKARGPGYEQYF
cdr3_nt: TGTGCCAGCAGCAAAGCTCGTGGGCCCGGCTACGAGCAGTACTTC

d_call: TRBD1
j_call: TRBJ2-7
clone_size: NA
v_call: TRBV6-5
cdr3_aa: CATRTGDYEQYF
cdr3_nt: TGTGCCACCAGGACAGGAGACTACGAGCAGTACTTC